The 23 T cell receptor beta chains in this list originate from one sample, sequenced in a study of T cells in women clearing cervical HPV infection. This table comes from immunoSEQ multiplex PCR, and its TCRdb copy is limited to in-frame clones, with some not included. Found here are roughly 20,000 clones; the top ten clones hold approximately 3%. Material: blood buffy coat. These receptors were collected from a woman aged 18-69 years with a cervical HPV16 infection that either progressed to CIN3+ or cleared (not recorded which).

As concerns this clone: The CDR3 end lies 3 residues beyond the end of the read and is filled in from the germline J gene. This rearrangement joins TRBV5-4 to TRBJ1-2, with unresolved D. The CDR3 loop spans 13 amino acids. Germline lookup yields CDR1 SGHNT and CDR2 YYREEE (reference sequence). The ends were cut back, 0 bases at V and 0 bases at J, with 3 bases in the middle. CDR3 bases read: TGTGCCAGCAGCTTGGGGCCTAACTATGGC. Its protein is CASSLGPNYG. The full CDR3 is CASSLGPNYGYTF.

As to this clone: The read ends 3 residues shy of where the CDR3 ends; the end is completed using the germline J gene. The chain is built from TRBV20-1 and TRBJ2-7, with TRBD1 identical over 7 bases. Unmatched junction bases numbered 5, after V lost 3 bases and J lost 0 bases. CDR1 is DFQATT, CDR2 SNEGSKA, per germline (reference sequence). This CDR3 region has 14 residues. CDR3 residues: CSASNRDSSYEQYF. The sequenced CDR3 bases are TGCAGTGCTAGTAACCGGGACAGCTCCTACGAG.

As for this clone: Read coverage stops 3 residues before the CDR3 terminus; the germline J gene supplies the remainder. V is TRBV14 and J is TRBJ2-7; TRBD1 is a possible D gene (5 bases). Germline V gene data show CDR1 as SGHDN and CDR2 as FVKESK. Trimming shortened V by 4 bases and J by 5 bases, and 12 bases separated the two germline ends. This CDR3 contains 13 residues. The CDR3 protein is CASSPSAGNEQYF. Partial CDR3 DNA: TGTGCCAGCAGCCCCTCCGCAGGGAACGAG.

A remark on this clone: The read is 3 residues too short to cover the CDR3 end, so that end is filled in from the germline J gene. The J gene is TRBJ2-3, the V gene TRBV20-1, with 8 bases that match TRBD2. The CDR3 sequence is 13 residues long. CDR1 is DFQATT, CDR2 SNEGSKA, per germline (reference sequence). Trimming at V came to 6 bases and at J to 5 bases, leaving 7 bases not matched to a gene. The sequenced part of the CDR3 DNA is TGCAGTGCCGACGCGGGGGGCAAAGATACG. Its protein is CSADAGGKDT. The entire CDR3 is CSADAGGKDTQYF.

As for this clone: The read terminates 3 residues before the CDR3 end, so the remaining end is supplied by the germline J gene. The chain combines TRBV20-1 with TRBJ2-4; D call uncertain. The CDR3 sequence is 15 residues long. V was pared by 3 bases and J by 0 bases, with 12 bases between. Germline V gene sequence: CDR1 DFQATT, CDR2 SNEGSKA (reference sequence). The sequenced part of the CDR3 DNA is TGCAGTGCTAGGAGGCCCAGGTTAGCCAAAAACATT. Its translation: CSARRPRLAKNI. The entire CDR3 protein reads CSARRPRLAKNIQYF.

Concerning this clone: The read falls 3 residues short of the CDR3 end, and the missing part is taken from the germline J gene. The chain carries TRBV3-1 (or the pseudogene TRBV3-2) and TRBJ2-5; 10 nucleotides match TRBD1. Germline V gene data show CDR1 as LGHDT and CDR2 as YNNKEL (reference sequence). This CDR3 is 14 amino acids long. The trim removed 3 bases at V and 4 bases at J, leaving 2 bases unmatched. Incomplete CDR3 DNA: TGTGCCAGCAGCCAGGGACAGGGGAGAGAGACC. Protein: CASSQGQGRET. The whole CDR3 protein reads CASSQGQGRETQYF.

In regard to this clone: The read falls 3 residues short of the CDR3 end, and the missing part is taken from the germline J gene. This chain joins TRBV29-1 and TRBJ2-7, with 10 bases identical to TRBD1. The CDR3 runs 16 residues. Germline CDR1 reads SQVTM; CDR2 reads ANQGSEA. V lost 5 bases, J lost 3 bases, and 13 bases stayed unmatched. This CDR3 is CSVLGIRTGGDYEQYF. Incomplete CDR3 DNA: TGCAGCGTTCTAGGAATTAGGACAGGGGGTGACTACGAG.

Concerning this clone itself: The read terminates 3 residues before the CDR3 end, so the remaining end is supplied by the germline J gene. The chain is built from TRBV6-2 or TRBV6-3 and TRBJ2-1; TRBD2 is a possible D gene (7 bases). V lost 5 bases, J lost 4 bases, and 12 bases lay in between. Germline V gene lookup returns CDR1 MNHEY and CDR2 SVGEGT. The CDR3 spans 14 residues. The CDR3 protein is CASSRGGLYNEQFF. The CDR3 bases that were read are TGTGCCAGCAGTAGGGGGGGCTTGTACAATGAG.

The CDR3 DNA, read in part, is TGCGCCAGCAGCTTGGACGGGTCTGCGGTCGTCGGCAATGAG. This encodes CASSLDGSAVVGNE. The CDR3 in full is CASSLDGSAVVGNEQFF. This chain joins TRBV5-1 and TRBJ2-1; D unclear. From the germline J gene comes the end of the CDR3, since the read stops 3 residues before it. Trimming took 0 bases from V and 6 from J, leaving 19 bases between them. The CDR3 spans 17 residues. The germline V gene encodes CDR1 SGHRS and CDR2 YFSETQ.

As to this clone: Read data end 3 residues before the CDR3 end; the end is taken from the germline J gene. This chain joins TRBV30 and TRBJ1-1; D remains ambiguous. The CDR3 runs to 15 residues. Trimming took off 3 bases at V and 1 base at J, with 15 bases between the two ends. Germline values: CDR1 GTSNPN, CDR2 SVGIG (reference sequence). CDR3 loop: CAWSTRLTANTEAFF. Incomplete CDR3 DNA: TGTGCCTGGAGCACCCGTCTAACAGCGAACACTGAA.

Notes on this clone: Read sequence stops 3 residues before the CDR3 end, and the germline J gene provides the missing end. The chain employs TRBV18 and TRBJ2-1; a possible D gene is TRBD1 (5 bases). This CDR3 contains 18 residues. Germline V CDR1 and CDR2: KGHSH, LQKENI. Trimming stripped 1 base from V and 0 bases from J, with 16 bases between. CDR3 DNA, as far as it was read: TGTGCCAGCTCACCACTCGCTGGGGCAGCAGACTCCTACAATGAG. Its translation: CASSPLAGAADSYNE. The whole CDR3 region reads CASSPLAGAADSYNEQFF.

Notes on this clone: The read ends 3 residues early relative to the CDR3; the germline J gene fills the gap. J is TRBJ1-3 and V is TRBV2; perhaps TRBD1 as D (5 bases). The length of the CDR3 is 15 residues. Deletions cut 11 bases from V and 0 bases from J, with 17 bases between. Germline CDR1 reads SNHLY; CDR2 reads FYNNEI. This CDR3 reads CASRGRGPSGNTIYF. Partial CDR3 DNA: TGTGCCTCCCGGGGGAGGGGCCCCTCTGGAAACACC.

As for this clone: The read terminates 3 residues before the CDR3 end, so the remaining end is supplied by the germline J gene. The chain combines TRBV6-4 with TRBJ2-7, with D perhaps TRBD1 or TRBD2 (5 bases each). Germline V gene lookup returns CDR1 MRHNA and CDR2 SNTAGT. This CDR3 spans 18 amino acids. Trimming removed 0 bases at V and 3 bases at J, with 21 bases between. CDR3 amino acids: CASSDSRGRGDLSYEQYF. The CDR3 DNA, read in part, is TGTGCCAGCAGTGACTCGAGGGGTCGTGGTGATTTAAGCTACGAG.

This chain's CDR3 is CASSSTGVIQPQHF. CDR3 DNA (partial): TGTGCCAGCTCATCGACAGGGGTTATTCAGCCC. The chain has TRBV18 and TRBJ1-5, with TRBD1 identical over 8 bases. The DNA ends 3 residues before the CDR3 does, and the rest of the CDR3 is filled in from the germline J gene. Per the germline V gene, CDR1 is KGHSH and CDR2 is LQKENI. V gave up 5 bases and J gave up 6 bases; unmatched junction bases: 6. The CDR3 covers 14 residues.

With regard to this clone: The DNA ends 3 residues before the CDR3 does, and the rest of the CDR3 is filled in from the germline J gene. This rearrangement joins TRBV5-6 to TRBJ1-3; D gene ambiguous. The CDR3 extends over 15 amino acids. V dropped 4 bases and J dropped 0 bases, with 11 bases sitting between them. CDR1 SGHDT and CDR2 YYEEEE come from the germline V gene. CDR3 DNA (partial): TGTGCCAGCAGCAGAACTACTTACTCTGGAAACACC. Protein sequence: CASSRTTYSGNT. The entire CDR3 is CASSRTTYSGNTIYF.

Note on this clone: The CDR3 end is not reached by the read, which stops 3 residues before it; the germline J gene fills it in. The genes are TRBV18 and TRBJ2-3; the D gene is possibly TRBD1 (6 bases). V was shortened by 1 base and J by 2 bases, with 10 bases between the two germline ends. The CDR3 covers 15 residues. Per the germline V gene, CDR1 is KGHSH and CDR2 is LQKENI. The DNA read from the CDR3 is TGTGCCAGCTCACCACTACAGGGAAACACAGATACG. Amino acid sequence: CASSPLQGNTDT. The full CDR3 is CASSPLQGNTDTQYF.

With respect to this clone: The read stops 3 residues short of the end of the CDR3; the missing end is completed from the germline J gene. The V call is TRBV20-1, the J call TRBJ1-5, with D tentatively TRBD1 (5 bases). V was trimmed by 4 bases and J by 0 bases, leaving 16 bases between them. This CDR3 has 16 amino acids. The germline V gene encodes CDR1 DFQATT and CDR2 SNEGSKA (reference sequence). The CDR3 here is CSATEAGGNSNQPQHF. The part of the CDR3 DNA that was read is TGCAGTGCTACCGAAGCTGGGGGGAATAGCAATCAGCCC.

With regard to this clone: The missing CDR3 end, 3 residues past where the read stops, is filled in from the germline J gene. The chain has TRBV20-1 and TRBJ1-1, with D tentatively TRBD1 (5 bases). Germline CDR1 DFQATT, CDR2 SNEGSKA (reference sequence). V lost 0 bases to trimming and J lost 6 bases, with 11 bases between them. This CDR3 region has 13 residues. The part of the CDR3 DNA that was read is TGCAGTGCTAGAGAACCTCAGGGTGCTGAA. Its protein is CSAREPQGAE. The whole CDR3 sequence reads CSAREPQGAEAFF.

Details on this clone: The CDR3 extends 3 residues past the end of the read, so its final part is completed from the germline J gene. The rearrangement uses TRBV19 and TRBJ1-2; 8 nucleotides match TRBD1. The germline V gene has CDR1 LNHDA and CDR2 SQIVND (reference sequence). This CDR3 contains 16 residues. Trimming cost V 5 bases and J 0 bases; bases outside gene matches: 8. The sequenced CDR3 bases are TGTGCCAGTAGTCCACGGGACAGGAGAACTAACTATGGC. Encoded protein: CASSPRDRRTNYG. The whole CDR3 reads CASSPRDRRTNYGYTF.

As regards this clone: The read ends 3 residues shy of where the CDR3 ends; the end is completed using the germline J gene. The chain recombines TRBV5-1 with TRBJ2-7; 9 bases are a match to TRBD2. After removal of 3 bases from V and 0 bases from J, the junction contained 4 bases not matched to a gene. Germline V gives CDR1 SGHRS, CDR2 YFSETQ. This CDR3 spans 15 amino acids. The CDR3 DNA, read in part, is TGCGCCAGCAGCTCTAGCGGGGATGTCTCCTACGAG. This sequence encodes CASSSSGDVSYE. The complete CDR3 sequence is CASSSSGDVSYEQYF.

Notes on this clone: The read ends 3 residues shy of where the CDR3 ends; the end is completed using the germline J gene. This rearrangement joins TRBV6-1 to TRBJ1-1; TRBD1 matches at 9 bases. V lost 0 bases to trimming and J lost 1 base; unmatched junction nucleotides: 3. Germline V lookup: CDR1 MNHNS, CDR2 SASEGT. CDR3 length: 16 residues. The CDR3 sequence is CASSEATGGWNTEAFF. The covered CDR3 bases are TGTGCCAGCAGTGAAGCGACAGGGGGATGGAACACTGAA.

A word on this clone: The CDR3 is cut off 3 residues early in the read; its end comes from the germline J gene. V usage is TRBV19 and J usage is TRBJ2-2; TRBD1 might be the D (6 bases). V lost 7 bases, J lost 4 bases, and 16 bases lay in between. Germline CDR1 is LNHDA and CDR2 is SQIVND (reference sequence). The CDR3 runs to 15 residues. The CDR3 DNA, read in part, is TGTGCCAGTAAGGTGGGGGCGCGCGGCACCGGGGAG. This encodes CASKVGARGTGE. The entire CDR3 reads CASKVGARGTGELFF.

Notes on this clone: The CDR3 end falls 3 residues outside the read, so it is completed with the germline J gene. The rearrangement joins TRBV6-2 or TRBV6-3 to TRBJ2-4, with D perhaps matching TRBD2 (7 bases). Looked up from germline, CDR1 is MNHEY and CDR2 is SVGEGT. V was shortened by 3 bases and J by 0 bases, with 15 bases between the two germline ends. This CDR3 region has 17 residues. Incomplete CDR3 DNA: TGTGCCAGCAGTTATGGACGGGGGGCCATAGCCAAAAACATT. Translated: CASSYGRGAIAKNI. In full, the CDR3 reads CASSYGRGAIAKNIQYF.